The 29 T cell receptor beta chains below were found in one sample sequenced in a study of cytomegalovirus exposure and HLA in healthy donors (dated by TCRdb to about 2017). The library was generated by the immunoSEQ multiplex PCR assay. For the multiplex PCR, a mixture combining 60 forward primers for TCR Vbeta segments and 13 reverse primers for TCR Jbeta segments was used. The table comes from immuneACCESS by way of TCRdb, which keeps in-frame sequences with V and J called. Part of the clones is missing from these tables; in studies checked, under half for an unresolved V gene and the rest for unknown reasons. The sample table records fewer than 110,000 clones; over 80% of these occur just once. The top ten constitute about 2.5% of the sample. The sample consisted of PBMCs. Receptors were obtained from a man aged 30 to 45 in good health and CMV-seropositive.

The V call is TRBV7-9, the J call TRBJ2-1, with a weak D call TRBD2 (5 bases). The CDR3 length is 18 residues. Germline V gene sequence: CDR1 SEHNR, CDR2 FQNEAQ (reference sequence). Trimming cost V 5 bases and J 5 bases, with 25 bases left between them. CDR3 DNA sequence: TGTGCCAGCAGCCCCCGAGGTCGGTTTGAGGGTACTAACAATGAGCAGTTCTTC. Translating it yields CASSPRGRFEGTNNEQFF.

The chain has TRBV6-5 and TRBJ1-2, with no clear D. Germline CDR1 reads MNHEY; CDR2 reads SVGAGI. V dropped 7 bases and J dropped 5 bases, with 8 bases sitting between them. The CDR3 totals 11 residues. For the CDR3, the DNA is TGTGCCAGCACCACAGCTTATGGCTACACCTTC. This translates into CASTTAYGYTF.

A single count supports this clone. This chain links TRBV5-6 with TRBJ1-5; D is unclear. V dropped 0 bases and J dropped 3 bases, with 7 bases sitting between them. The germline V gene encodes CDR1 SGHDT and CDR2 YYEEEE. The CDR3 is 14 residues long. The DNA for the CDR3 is TGTGCCAGCAGCTTGGGGAGGGTCAATCAGCCCCAGCATTTT. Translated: CASSLGRVNQPQHF.

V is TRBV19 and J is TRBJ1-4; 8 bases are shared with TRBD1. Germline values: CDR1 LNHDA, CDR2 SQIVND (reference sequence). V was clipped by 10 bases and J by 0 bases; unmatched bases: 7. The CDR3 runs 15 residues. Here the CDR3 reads CATRTGMSTNEKLFF. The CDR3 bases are TGTGCCACACGGACAGGGATGTCAACTAATGAAAAACTGTTTTTT. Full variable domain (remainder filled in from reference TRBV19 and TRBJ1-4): DGGITQSPKYLFRKEGQNVTLSCEQNLNHDAMYWYRQDPGQGLRLIYYSQIVNDFQKGDIAEGYSVSREKKESFPLTVTSAQKNPTAFYLCATRTGMSTNEKLFFGSGTQLSVL.

The CDR3 coding sequence is TGCGCCAGCAGCTTGGACAGTATGAACACTGAAGCTTTCTTT. Translation: CASSLDSMNTEAFF. The V and J genes are TRBV5-1 and TRBJ1-1, with D uncertain. Germline lookup yields CDR1 SGHRS and CDR2 YFSETQ. Trimming removed 0 bases at V and 0 bases at J, with 6 bases between. This CDR3 has 14 residues.

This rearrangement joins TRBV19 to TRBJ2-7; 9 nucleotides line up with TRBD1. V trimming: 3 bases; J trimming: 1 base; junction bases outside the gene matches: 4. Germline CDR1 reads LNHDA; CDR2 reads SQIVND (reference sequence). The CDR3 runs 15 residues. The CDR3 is CASSMRTGASYEQYF. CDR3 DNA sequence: TGTGCCAGTAGTATGAGGACAGGGGCATCCTACGAGCAGTACTTC.

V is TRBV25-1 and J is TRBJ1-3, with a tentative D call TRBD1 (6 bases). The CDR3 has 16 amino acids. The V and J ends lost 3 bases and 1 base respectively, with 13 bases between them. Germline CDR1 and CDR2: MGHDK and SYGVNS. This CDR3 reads CASSDLTGGSGNTIYF. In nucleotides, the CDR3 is TGTGCCAGCAGTGACCTGACAGGCGGTTCTGGAAACACCATATATTTT.

This CDR3 is CASSLGQREETQYF. The CDR3 nucleotides read TGTGCCAGCAGCCTGGGACAGCGTGAGGAGACCCAGTACTTC. The genes are TRBV5-4 and TRBJ2-5, with 7 bases identical to TRBD1. The ends lost 4 bases at V and 5 bases at J; junction bases unmatched: 8. The CDR3 spans 14 residues. Germline-derived CDR1 and CDR2 are SGHNT and YYREEE (reference sequence).

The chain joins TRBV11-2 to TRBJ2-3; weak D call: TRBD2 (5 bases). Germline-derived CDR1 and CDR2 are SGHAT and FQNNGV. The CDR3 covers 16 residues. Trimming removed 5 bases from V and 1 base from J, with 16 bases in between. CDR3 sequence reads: CASSAPLGRGTDTQYF. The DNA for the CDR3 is TGTGCCAGCAGCGCTCCGCTCGGGCGGGGCACAGATACGCAGTATTTT.

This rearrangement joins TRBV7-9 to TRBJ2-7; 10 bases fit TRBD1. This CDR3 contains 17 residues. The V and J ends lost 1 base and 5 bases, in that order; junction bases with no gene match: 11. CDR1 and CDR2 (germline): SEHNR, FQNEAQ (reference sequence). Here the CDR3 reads CASSLVSAGTGDDEQYF. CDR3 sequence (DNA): TGTGCCAGCAGCTTAGTATCCGCCGGGACAGGGGACGACGAGCAGTACTTC.

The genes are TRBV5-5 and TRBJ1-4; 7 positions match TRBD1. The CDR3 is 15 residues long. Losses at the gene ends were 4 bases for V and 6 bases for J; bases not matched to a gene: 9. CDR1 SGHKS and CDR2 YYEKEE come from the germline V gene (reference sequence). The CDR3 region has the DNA TGTGCCAGCAGCGAGAGACAGGGCGGTTATGAAAAACTGTTTTTT. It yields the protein CASSERQGGYEKLFF.

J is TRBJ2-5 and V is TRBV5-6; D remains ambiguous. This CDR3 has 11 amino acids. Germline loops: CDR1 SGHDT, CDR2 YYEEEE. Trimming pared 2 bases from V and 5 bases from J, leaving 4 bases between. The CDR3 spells CASSLRETQYF. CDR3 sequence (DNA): TGTGCCAGCAGCTTACGGGAGACCCAGTACTTC.

CDR3 sequence: CASSYSWRGGRDTQYF. The CDR3 DNA reads TGTGCCAGCAGTTACTCATGGCGGGGGGGCCGTGATACGCAGTATTTT. The genes are TRBV6-5 and TRBJ2-3, with TRBD2 matching 9 bases. CDR1 and CDR2 (germline): MNHEY, SVGAGI. The CDR3 contains 16 residues. The ends lost 0 bases at V and 6 bases at J; junction bases unmatched: 7.

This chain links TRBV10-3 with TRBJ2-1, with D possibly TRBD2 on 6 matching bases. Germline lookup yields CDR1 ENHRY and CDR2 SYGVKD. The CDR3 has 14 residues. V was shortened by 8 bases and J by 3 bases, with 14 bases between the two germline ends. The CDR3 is CAIRGSGFYNEQFF. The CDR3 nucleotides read TGTGCCATCCGTGGTAGCGGCTTCTACAATGAGCAGTTCTTC.

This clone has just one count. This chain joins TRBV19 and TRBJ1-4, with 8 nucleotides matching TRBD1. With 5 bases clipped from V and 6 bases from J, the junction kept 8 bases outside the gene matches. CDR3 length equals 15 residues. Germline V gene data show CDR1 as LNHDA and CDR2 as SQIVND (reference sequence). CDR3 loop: CASSSRQGQDEKLFF. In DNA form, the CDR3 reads TGTGCCAGTAGTTCTCGACAGGGACAGGATGAAAAACTGTTTTTT.

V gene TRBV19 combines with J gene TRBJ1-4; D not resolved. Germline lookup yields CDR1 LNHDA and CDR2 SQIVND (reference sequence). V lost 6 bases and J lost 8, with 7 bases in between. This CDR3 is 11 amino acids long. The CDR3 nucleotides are TGTGCCAGTAGATTTCTCGAAAAACTGTTTTTT. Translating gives CASRFLEKLFF.

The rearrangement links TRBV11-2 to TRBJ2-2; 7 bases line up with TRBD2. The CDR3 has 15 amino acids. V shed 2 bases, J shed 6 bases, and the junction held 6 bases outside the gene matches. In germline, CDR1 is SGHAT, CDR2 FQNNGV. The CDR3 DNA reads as TGTGCCAGCAGCTTATTATCGGGGGGAGCCGGGGAGCTGTTTTTT. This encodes CASSLLSGGAGELFF.

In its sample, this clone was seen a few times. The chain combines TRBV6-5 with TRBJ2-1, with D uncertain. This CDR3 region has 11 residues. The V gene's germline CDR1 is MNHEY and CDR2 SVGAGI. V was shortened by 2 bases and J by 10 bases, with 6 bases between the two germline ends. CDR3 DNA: TGTGCCAGCAGTTACGGCTGGGAGCAGTTCTTC. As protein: CASSYGWEQFF.

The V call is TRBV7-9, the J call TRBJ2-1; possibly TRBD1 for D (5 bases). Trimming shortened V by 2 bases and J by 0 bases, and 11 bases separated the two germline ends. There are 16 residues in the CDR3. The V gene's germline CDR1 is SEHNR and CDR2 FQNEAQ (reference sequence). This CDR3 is CASSLLGQSSYNEQFF. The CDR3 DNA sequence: TGTGCCAGCAGCTTATTGGGGCAGAGCTCCTACAATGAGCAGTTCTTC.

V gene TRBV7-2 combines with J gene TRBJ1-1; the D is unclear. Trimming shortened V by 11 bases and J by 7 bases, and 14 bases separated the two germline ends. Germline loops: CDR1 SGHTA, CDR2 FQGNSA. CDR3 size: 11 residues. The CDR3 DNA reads TGTGCCGCAGAGGGAGAGAGTGAAGCTTTCTTT. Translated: CAAEGESEAFF. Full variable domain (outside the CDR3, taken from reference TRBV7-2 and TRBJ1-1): GAGVSQSPSNKVTEKGKDVELRCDPISGHTALYWYRQSLGQGLEFLIYFQGNSAPDKSGLPSDRFSAERTGGSVSTLTIQRTQQEDSAVYLCAAEGESEAFFGQGTRLTVV.

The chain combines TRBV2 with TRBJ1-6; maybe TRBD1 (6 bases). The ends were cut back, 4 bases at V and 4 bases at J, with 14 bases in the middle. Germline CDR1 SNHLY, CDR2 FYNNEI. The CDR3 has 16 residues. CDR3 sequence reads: CASSGQEPLYNSPLHF. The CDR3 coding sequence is TGTGCCAGCAGTGGACAGGAACCCCTTTATAATTCACCCCTCCACTTT.

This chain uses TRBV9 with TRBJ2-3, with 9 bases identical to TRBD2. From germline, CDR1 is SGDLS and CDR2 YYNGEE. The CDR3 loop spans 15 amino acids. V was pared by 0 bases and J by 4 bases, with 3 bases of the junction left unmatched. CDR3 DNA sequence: TGTGCCAGCAGCGTAGGGCGGGGGGGATCAGATACGCAGTATTTT. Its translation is CASSVGRGGSDTQYF.

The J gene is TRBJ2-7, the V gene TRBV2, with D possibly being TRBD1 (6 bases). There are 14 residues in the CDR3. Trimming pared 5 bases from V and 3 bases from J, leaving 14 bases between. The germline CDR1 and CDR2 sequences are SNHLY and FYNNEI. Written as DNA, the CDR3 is TGTGCCAGCAGTCTACAGGGTGGGGGCTACGAGCAGTACTTC. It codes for CASSLQGGGYEQYF. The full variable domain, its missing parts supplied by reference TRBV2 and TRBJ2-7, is EPEVTQTPSHQVTQMGQEVILRCVPISNHLYFYWYRQILGQKVEFLVSFYNNEISEKSEIFDDQFSVERPDGSNFTLKIRSTKLEDSAMYFCASSLQGGGYEQYFGPGTRLTVT.

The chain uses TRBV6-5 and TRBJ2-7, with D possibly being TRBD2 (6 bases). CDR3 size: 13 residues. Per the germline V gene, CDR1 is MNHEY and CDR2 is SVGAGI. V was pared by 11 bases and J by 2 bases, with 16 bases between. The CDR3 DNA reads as TGTGCCGGAGGGAATGGCGCGCCCTACGAGCAGTACTTC. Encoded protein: CAGGNGAPYEQYF.

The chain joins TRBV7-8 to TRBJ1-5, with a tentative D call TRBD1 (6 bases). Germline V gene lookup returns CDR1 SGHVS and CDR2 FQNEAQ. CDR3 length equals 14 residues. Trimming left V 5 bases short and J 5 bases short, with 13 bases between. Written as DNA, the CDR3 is TGTGCCAGCAGCGAGACAGGAGACTATCAGCCCCAGCATTTT. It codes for CASSETGDYQPQHF.

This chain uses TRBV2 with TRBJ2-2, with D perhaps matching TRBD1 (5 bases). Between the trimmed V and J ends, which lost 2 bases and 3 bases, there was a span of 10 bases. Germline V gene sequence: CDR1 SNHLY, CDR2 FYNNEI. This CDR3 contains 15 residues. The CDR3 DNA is TGTGCCAGCAGTGAACGAAAGGGGTACACCGGGGAGCTGTTTTTT. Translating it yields CASSERKGYTGELFF.

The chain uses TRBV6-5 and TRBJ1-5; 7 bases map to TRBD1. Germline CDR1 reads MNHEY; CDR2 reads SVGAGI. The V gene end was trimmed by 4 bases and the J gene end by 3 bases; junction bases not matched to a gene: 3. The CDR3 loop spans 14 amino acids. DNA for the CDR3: TGTGCCAGCAGTTTCAGGGGGGACAATCAGCCCCAGCATTTT. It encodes CASSFRGDNQPQHF.

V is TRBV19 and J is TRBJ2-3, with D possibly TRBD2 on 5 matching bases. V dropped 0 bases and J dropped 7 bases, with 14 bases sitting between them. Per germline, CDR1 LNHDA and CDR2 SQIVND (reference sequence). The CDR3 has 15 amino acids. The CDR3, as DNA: TGTGCCAGTAGTATAGATCCCGGACTTTATAATACGCAGTATTTT. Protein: CASSIDPGLYNTQYF.

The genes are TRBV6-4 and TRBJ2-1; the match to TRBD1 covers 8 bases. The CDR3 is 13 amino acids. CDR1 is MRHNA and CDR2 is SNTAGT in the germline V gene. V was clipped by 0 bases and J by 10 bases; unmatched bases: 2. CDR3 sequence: CASSDSHRGEQFF. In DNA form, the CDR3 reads TGTGCCAGCAGTGACTCCCACAGGGGGGAGCAGTTCTTC.